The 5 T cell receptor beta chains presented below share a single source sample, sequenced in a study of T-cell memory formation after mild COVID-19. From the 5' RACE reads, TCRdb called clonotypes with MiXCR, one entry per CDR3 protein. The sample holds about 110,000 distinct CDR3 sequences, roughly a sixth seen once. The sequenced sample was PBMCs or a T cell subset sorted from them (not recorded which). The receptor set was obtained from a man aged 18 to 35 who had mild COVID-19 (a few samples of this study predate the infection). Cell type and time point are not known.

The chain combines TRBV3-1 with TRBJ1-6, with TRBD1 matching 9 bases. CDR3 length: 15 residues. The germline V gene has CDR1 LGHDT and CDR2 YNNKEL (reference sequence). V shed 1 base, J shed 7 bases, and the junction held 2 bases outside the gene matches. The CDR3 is CASSQAGTGNSPLHF. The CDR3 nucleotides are TGTGCCAGCAGCCAAGCAGGGACAGGGAATTCACCCCTCCACTTT.

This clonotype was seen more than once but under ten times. The CDR3 DNA sequence: TGTGCCACCAGTCGTGGTATTGGCAATGAGCAGTTCTTC. Translating gives CATSRGIGNEQFF. This chain uses TRBV24-1 with TRBJ2-1; D gene uncertain. The CDR3 has 13 residues. CDR1 and CDR2 (germline): KGHDR, SFDVKD. V dropped 6 bases and J dropped 6 bases, with 11 bases sitting between them.

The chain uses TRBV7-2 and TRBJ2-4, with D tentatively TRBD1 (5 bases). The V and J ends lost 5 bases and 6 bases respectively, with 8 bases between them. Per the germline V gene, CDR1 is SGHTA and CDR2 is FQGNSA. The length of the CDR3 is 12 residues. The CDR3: CASSQDRNIQYF. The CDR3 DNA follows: TGTGCCAGCAGCCAAGACAGAAACATTCAGTACTTC. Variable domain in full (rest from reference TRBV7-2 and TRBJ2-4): GAGVSQSPSNKVTEKGKDVELRCDPISGHTALYWYRQSLGQGLEFLIYFQGNSAPDKSGLPSDRFSAERTGGSVSTLTIQRTQQEDSAVYLCASSQDRNIQYFGAGTRLSVL.

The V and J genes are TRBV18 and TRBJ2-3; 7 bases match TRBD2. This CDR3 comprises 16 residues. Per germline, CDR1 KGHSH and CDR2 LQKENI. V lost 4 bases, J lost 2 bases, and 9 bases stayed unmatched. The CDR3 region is CASSLLGLGPTDTQYF. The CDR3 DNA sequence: TGTGCCAGCTCACTACTAGGACTAGGCCCCACAGATACGCAGTATTTT.

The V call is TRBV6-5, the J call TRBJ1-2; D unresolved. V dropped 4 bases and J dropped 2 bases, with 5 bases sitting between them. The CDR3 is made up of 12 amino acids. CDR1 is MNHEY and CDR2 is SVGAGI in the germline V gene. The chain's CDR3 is CASSSLNYGYTF. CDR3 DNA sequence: TGTGCCAGCAGTTCCCTCAACTATGGCTACACCTTC.